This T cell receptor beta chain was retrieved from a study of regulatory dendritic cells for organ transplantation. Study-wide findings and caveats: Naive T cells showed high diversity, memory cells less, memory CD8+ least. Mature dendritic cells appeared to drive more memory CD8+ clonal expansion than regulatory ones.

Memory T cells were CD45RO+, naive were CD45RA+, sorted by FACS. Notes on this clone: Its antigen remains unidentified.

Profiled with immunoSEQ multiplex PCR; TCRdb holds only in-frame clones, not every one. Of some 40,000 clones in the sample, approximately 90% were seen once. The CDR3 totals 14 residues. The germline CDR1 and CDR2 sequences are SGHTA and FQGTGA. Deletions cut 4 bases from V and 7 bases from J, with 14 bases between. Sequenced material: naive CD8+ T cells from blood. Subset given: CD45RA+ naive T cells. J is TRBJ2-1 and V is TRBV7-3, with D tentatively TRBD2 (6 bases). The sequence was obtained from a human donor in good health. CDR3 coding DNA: TGTGCCAGCAGCTCCGGGCCCGGAGGGAATGAGCAGTTCTTC. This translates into CASSSGPGGNEQFF.